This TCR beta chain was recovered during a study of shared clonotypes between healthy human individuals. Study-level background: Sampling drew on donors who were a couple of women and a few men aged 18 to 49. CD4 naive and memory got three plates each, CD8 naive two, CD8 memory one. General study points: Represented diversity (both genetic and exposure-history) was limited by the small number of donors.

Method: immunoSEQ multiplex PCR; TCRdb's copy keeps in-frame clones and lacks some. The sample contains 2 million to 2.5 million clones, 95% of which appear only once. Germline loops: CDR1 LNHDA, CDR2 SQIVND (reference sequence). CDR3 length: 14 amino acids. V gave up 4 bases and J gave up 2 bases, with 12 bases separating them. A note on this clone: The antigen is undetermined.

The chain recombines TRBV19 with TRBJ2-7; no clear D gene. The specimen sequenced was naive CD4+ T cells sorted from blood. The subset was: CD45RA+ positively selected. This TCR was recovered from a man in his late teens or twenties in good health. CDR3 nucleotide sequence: TGTGCCAGTAGTACCCCGGGCAGTACCTACGAGCAGTACTTC. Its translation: CASSTPGSTYEQYF.